The following is a TCR beta chain sequence with its context. The data are from a study of blood T cell repertoires in COVID-19. In the study overall: The origin of the acute and convalescent COVID-19 samples was the United States, Italy and Spain.

Authors' methods: Reference gene primer amplification gave nucleated cell count estimates. The protocol was immunoSEQ multiplex PCR, while the TCRdb copy is restricted to in-frame clones and leaves out a portion. V and J calls plus clone size are reproduced from that table; the DNA served to infer D and trimming. The sample yields nearly 300,000 clones, 85% to 90% seen once. CDR3 size: 16 residues. Trimming removed 6 bases from V and 0 bases from J; junction bases left unmatched: 4. Germline CDR1 and CDR2: SGHAT and FQDESV (reference sequence). The V and J genes are TRBV11-1 and TRBJ1-6; TRBD1 matches at 8 bases. This receptor was identified in a woman between 45 and 65 years old who had been exposed to COVID-19. Sequencing input: PBMCs or T cells enriched from blood (not recorded which). In DNA, the CDR3 is TGTGCCAGCAGACGGACAGGGAGCTCCTATAATTCACCCCTCCACTTT. As protein: CASRRTGSSYNSPLHF.